A single sample gave rise to the 29 T cell receptor beta chains below, sequenced in a study of blood T cell repertoires in COVID-19. Generated by immunoSEQ multiplex PCR, the TCRdb table keeps only in-frame clones and is missing some. The table lists tens of thousands of clones, roughly 79% of them singletons. The sequencing input was peripheral blood. Receptors were obtained from a man between 65 and 85 years old with acute or convalescent COVID-19.

V and J are TRBV28 and TRBJ1-5; possibly TRBD1 for D (6 bases). Germline assignment: CDR1 MDHEN and CDR2 SYDVKM. The CDR3 has 16 residues. Trimming stripped 4 bases from V and 1 base from J, with 14 bases between. As DNA, the CDR3 is TGTGCCAGCAGTTATAACAGGGTCTGGAGCAATCAGCCCCAGCATTTT. Translated: CASSYNRVWSNQPQHF.

The chain has TRBV27 and TRBJ2-5, with TRBD2 identical over 10 bases. Germline V gene lookup returns CDR1 MNHEY and CDR2 SMNVEV (reference sequence). The J segment lost 5 bases and the V segment lost 6 bases, leaving 9 bases of the junction unmatched. CDR3 length: 15 amino acids. The CDR3 spells CASRSWTSGGETQYF. In DNA, the CDR3 is TGTGCCAGCAGATCCTGGACTAGCGGAGGGGAGACCCAGTACTTC.

This clone was seen only a few times. J is TRBJ1-1 and V is TRBV12-3 or TRBV12-4; a possible D gene is TRBD1 (5 bases). The CDR3 runs to 13 residues. With 6 bases removed from V and 6 bases from J, the gap between germline ends came to 14 bases. This CDR3 is CASSPAGFPEAFF. The CDR3 nucleotides are TGTGCCAGCAGCCCGGCAGGGTTCCCTGAAGCTTTCTTT.

The chain links TRBV3-1 (or the pseudogene TRBV3-2) to TRBJ2-1; D call uncertain. Germline V gene data show CDR1 as LGHDT and CDR2 as YNNKEL (reference sequence). This CDR3 has 12 amino acids. Trimming removed 3 bases at V and 3 bases at J, with 3 bases between. CDR3 sequence reads: CASSHNYNEQFF. The CDR3 nucleotides are TGTGCCAGCAGCCACAACTACAATGAGCAGTTCTTC.

This chain links TRBV4-2 with TRBJ1-6, with D possibly matching TRBD1 (5 bases). Germline-derived CDR1 and CDR2 are LGHNA and YNFKEQ. The CDR3 length is 16 residues. Trimming left V 0 bases short and J 3 bases short, with 9 bases between. The CDR3 here is CASSQDGQGYNSPLHF. The CDR3 DNA sequence: TGTGCCAGCAGCCAAGACGGCCAGGGCTATAATTCACCCCTCCACTTT.

The chain employs TRBV9 and TRBJ2-2, with 7 nucleotides matching TRBD2. V gave up 2 bases and J gave up 7 bases; unmatched junction bases: 5. CDR1 is SGDLS, CDR2 YYNGEE, per germline. This CDR3 is built from 14 residues. For the CDR3, the DNA is TGTGCCAGCAGCGTCAGACTAGCAAGCGGGGAGCTGTTTTTT. This codes for CASSVRLASGELFF.

The chain links TRBV10-1 to TRBJ1-5; D unclear. Between the trimmed V and J ends, which lost 2 bases and 3 bases, there was a span of 8 bases. Germline values: CDR1 WNHNN, CDR2 SYGVQD (reference sequence). The CDR3 runs to 14 residues. The chain's CDR3 is CASSEGEINQPQHF. As DNA, the CDR3 is TGCGCCAGCAGTGAGGGGGAGATCAATCAGCCCCAGCATTTT.

The chain joins TRBV19 to TRBJ1-2; 9 positions agree with TRBD1. This CDR3 has 16 residues. Losses at the gene ends were 4 bases for V and 6 bases for J; bases not matched to a gene: 12. Germline values: CDR1 LNHDA, CDR2 SQIVND (reference sequence). CDR3 coding DNA: TGTGCCAGTAGTACCCGGGACAGGGCCCCAATTGATGGCTACACCTTC. Amino acids: CASSTRDRAPIDGYTF. The complete variable domain, with remaining parts taken from reference TRBV19 and TRBJ1-2, reads DGGITQSPKYLFRKEGQNVTLSCEQNLNHDAMYWYRQDPGQGLRLIYYSQIVNDFQKGDIAEGYSVSREKKESFPLTVTSAQKNPTAFYLCASSTRDRAPIDGYTFGSGTRLTVV.

V usage is TRBV2 and J usage is TRBJ2-3; D perhaps matches TRBD2 (6 bases). CDR3 length: 12 residues. V gave up 4 bases and J gave up 7 bases, with 9 bases separating them. The germline CDR1 and CDR2 sequences are SNHLY and FYNNEI. The CDR3 nucleotides read TGTGCCAGCAGTGGGGGGGTAAATACGCAGTATTTT. Its protein is CASSGGVNTQYF.

The chain links TRBV4-1 to TRBJ2-7; 10 bases fit TRBD2. The germline V gene has CDR1 MGHRA and CDR2 YSYEKL. Trimming took 0 bases from V and 4 from J; bases not matched to a gene: 12. The CDR3 consists of 18 residues. The CDR3 DNA is TGCGCCAGCAGCCAAGAAAGGGGACTAAGCGGGAGGGCGTACGAGCAGTACTTC. Encoded protein: CASSQERGLSGRAYEQYF.

The chain carries TRBV5-1 and TRBJ2-1, with TRBD2 identical over 12 bases. The CDR3 runs 18 residues. Germline assignment: CDR1 SGHRS and CDR2 YFSETQ. With 1 base clipped from V and 5 bases from J, the junction kept 10 bases outside the gene matches. This chain's CDR3 is CASSLRSSGRAINNEQFF. For the CDR3, the DNA is TGCGCCAGCAGCTTGAGGTCTAGCGGGAGGGCCATTAACAATGAGCAGTTCTTC.

CDR3 protein: CASSKGLAGHEQYF. The CDR3 nucleotides are TGTGCCAGCAGCAAGGGACTAGCGGGACACGAGCAGTACTTC. The rearrangement uses TRBV11-2 and TRBJ2-7; 13 bases agree with TRBD2. V trimming: 5 bases; J trimming: 5 bases; junction bases outside the gene matches: 3. CDR1 and CDR2 (germline): SGHAT, FQNNGV. The CDR3 loop spans 14 amino acids.

The chain combines TRBV5-8 with TRBJ1-5, with unresolved D. There are 11 residues in the CDR3. Germline CDR1 and CDR2: SGHTS and YDEGEE. V lost 3 bases and J 5 bases, leaving 3 bases between the germline ends. CDR3 sequence (DNA): TGTGCCAGCAGCTCTTATCAGCCCCAGCATTTT. This sequence encodes CASSSYQPQHF.

The chain uses TRBV5-6 and TRBJ1-1; D gene uncertain. CDR1 is SGHDT and CDR2 is YYEEEE in the germline V gene. This CDR3 contains 13 residues. V was pared by 4 bases and J by 5 bases, with 12 bases between. The CDR3 loop reads CASSNGIFTEAFF. The CDR3 bases are TGTGCCAGCAGCAACGGGATCTTTACTGAAGCTTTCTTT.

The V gene is TRBV11-2, the J gene TRBJ2-7, with D maybe TRBD2 (7 bases). The CDR3 loop spans 11 amino acids. With 6 bases removed from V and 5 bases from J, the gap between germline ends came to 8 bases. Germline values: CDR1 SGHAT, CDR2 FQNNGV. The CDR3 nucleotides are TGTGCCAGCAGGGGGGGGCACGAGCAGTACTTC. It codes for CASRGGHEQYF.

The rearrangement uses TRBV28 and TRBJ2-7; D unclear. Germline V gene data show CDR1 as MDHEN and CDR2 as SYDVKM. Trimming shortened V by 8 bases and J by 3 bases, and 11 bases separated the two germline ends. The CDR3 contains 12 residues. The DNA for the CDR3 is TGTGCCAGCGTTAGAGGTAACTACGAGCAGTACTTC. It is translated as CASVRGNYEQYF.

V gene TRBV27 combines with J gene TRBJ2-7, with TRBD1 as a possible D gene (6 bases). V gave up 5 bases and J gave up 3 bases, with 14 bases separating them. CDR1 and CDR2 from the germline V gene are MNHEY and SMNVEV (reference sequence). This CDR3 has 14 residues. For the CDR3, the DNA is TGTGCCAGCAGTGGGGGCCTCCTGGGCTACGAGCAGTACTTC. This sequence encodes CASSGGLLGYEQYF.

V and J are TRBV5-8 and TRBJ2-2; TRBD2 is a possible D gene (5 bases). The germline V gene encodes CDR1 SGHTS and CDR2 YDEGEE. The V end was cut by 4 bases, the J end by 3 bases, with 16 bases between. The CDR3 loop spans 16 amino acids. CDR3 in amino acids: CASSRVPGRDTGELFF. Here the CDR3 DNA reads TGTGCCAGCAGCCGTGTACCGGGAAGGGACACCGGGGAGCTGTTTTTT.

The chain links TRBV28 to TRBJ1-1; D not resolved. Per germline, CDR1 MDHEN and CDR2 SYDVKM. Trimming stripped 4 bases from V and 1 base from J, with 10 bases between. This CDR3 spans 14 amino acids. The CDR3 loop is CASSWPLKNTEAFF. DNA of the CDR3: TGTGCCAGCAGTTGGCCCCTTAAGAACACTGAAGCTTTCTTT.

This chain links TRBV7-9 with TRBJ1-4; D is perhaps TRBD1 (6 bases). Between the trimmed V and J ends, which lost 5 bases and 1 base, there was a span of 8 bases. The CDR3 runs to 14 residues. Looked up from germline, CDR1 is SEHNR and CDR2 is FQNEAQ (reference sequence). The chain's CDR3 is CASSNRETNEKLFF. DNA for the CDR3: TGTGCCAGCAGCAACAGGGAAACTAATGAAAAACTGTTTTTT.

The V call is TRBV6-2 or TRBV6-3, the J call TRBJ1-4, with 12 positions matching TRBD1. Germline CDR1 is MNHEY and CDR2 is SVGEGT. The J segment lost 8 bases and the V segment lost 5 bases, leaving 6 bases of the junction unmatched. CDR3 length: 15 residues. The CDR3 loop reads CASSRGGTGGEKLFF. CDR3 nucleotides: TGTGCCAGCAGTCGCGGCGGGACAGGGGGCGAAAAACTGTTTTTT.

The chain joins TRBV4-2 to TRBJ2-7; 8 nucleotides match TRBD2. V lost 0 bases to trimming and J lost 5 bases; unmatched junction nucleotides: 12. Germline values: CDR1 LGHNA, CDR2 YNFKEQ. The CDR3 loop spans 17 amino acids. Here the CDR3 reads CASSQDGTGGPFNEQYF. DNA of the CDR3: TGTGCCAGCAGCCAAGATGGGACGGGAGGGCCATTCAACGAGCAGTACTTC.

V is TRBV6-2 or TRBV6-3 and J is TRBJ2-6; possibly TRBD2 for D (5 bases). V lost 2 bases and J 1 base, leaving 18 bases between the germline ends. Germline CDR1 reads MNHEY; CDR2 reads SVGEGT. This CDR3 spans 19 amino acids. CDR3 protein: CASSYGTEGLISGANVLTF. Written as DNA, the CDR3 is TGTGCCAGCAGTTACGGCACAGAGGGTCTCATTTCTGGGGCCAACGTCCTGACTTTC.

This clone was detected only a few times. This chain connects TRBV18 to TRBJ1-2; 10 bases are a match to TRBD1. Germline trimming cut 5 bases from V and 8 bases from J; bases unmatched to any gene: 5. This CDR3 is built from 13 residues. Per germline, CDR1 KGHSH and CDR2 LQKENI. DNA for the CDR3: TGTGCCAGCTCATCGGGGACAGGGGAAGGCTACACCTTC. Protein product: CASSSGTGEGYTF.

This clone was recorded only once. The V gene is TRBV9, the J gene TRBJ2-5; TRBD1 might be the D (5 bases). The CDR3 consists of 14 residues. The germline CDR1 and CDR2 sequences are SGDLS and YYNGEE. V lost 1 base and J lost 2, with 9 bases in between. The CDR3 protein is CASSVSGYQETQYF. DNA for the CDR3: TGTGCCAGCAGCGTATCAGGGTATCAAGAGACCCAGTACTTC.

V gene TRBV18 combines with J gene TRBJ1-3; 7 positions match TRBD1. Per germline, CDR1 KGHSH and CDR2 LQKENI. This CDR3 contains 15 residues. The junction had 5 bases not matched to a gene; V was cut back by 6 bases and J by 0 bases. In DNA form, the CDR3 reads TGTGCCAGCTCGCCGACAGGGAACTCTGGAAACACCATATATTTT. Encoded protein: CASSPTGNSGNTIYF.

The rearrangement joins TRBV28 to TRBJ1-4; D unresolved. This CDR3 contains 12 residues. Germline loops: CDR1 MDHEN, CDR2 SYDVKM. V dropped 8 bases and J dropped 8 bases, with 12 bases sitting between them. CDR3 DNA: TGTGCCAGCTTTACTCCCGGGGAAAAACTGTTTTTT. Its translation: CASFTPGEKLFF.

The chain has TRBV5-6 and TRBJ1-1; a weak D match, TRBD1 (5 bases). The CDR3 is 14 amino acids. Germline loops: CDR1 SGHDT, CDR2 YYEEEE. The ends were cut back, 0 bases at V and 8 bases at J, with 14 bases in the middle. CDR3 nucleotides: TGTGCCAGCAGCTTGGACAGGTGGGGCGCCGAAGCTTTCTTT. This translates into CASSLDRWGAEAFF.

The V and J genes are TRBV5-4 and TRBJ2-5; TRBD2 agrees at 7 bases. CDR1 is SGHNT, CDR2 YYREEE, per germline (reference sequence). CDR3 size: 15 residues. With V trimmed by 2 bases and J by 5 bases, 9 bases remained unmatched. This CDR3 is CASSLGGRLDETQYF. The DNA of the CDR3 is TGTGCCAGCAGCTTAGGCGGGAGATTGGATGAGACCCAGTACTTC.